A single sample gave rise to the 25 T cell receptor beta chains below, sequenced in a study of post-analysis software for immune sequencing data. The study's findings and limits: About 5 TRBV segments, including TRBV5-6, TRBV5-1 and TRBV20-1, were more frequent in patients than controls.

These receptors lack a known antigen. Each TCR beta cDNA library carried unique molecular identifiers. TCRdb re-analysed the PCR reads in MiXCR, keeping a single row per CDR3 protein. Of hundreds of thousands of distinct CDR3 sequences in the sample, about 32% were seen once. The sample was blood. The receptors here all came from a girl between 5 and 17 years old with multiple sclerosis.

The chain carries TRBV6-2 or TRBV6-3 and TRBJ2-4; D possibly matches TRBD1 or TRBD2 (5 bases each). In germline, CDR1 is MNHEY, CDR2 SVGEGT. The CDR3 has 18 amino acids. V was pared by 8 bases and J by 1 base, with 24 bases between. CDR3 sequence (DNA): TGTGCCAGCCAACCGACCCCCGGGACCGCTGGGGCCAAAAACATTCAGTACTTC. This encodes CASQPTPGTAGAKNIQYF.

This clonotype turned up a few times. This chain connects TRBV6-5 to TRBJ1-2; 9 bases match TRBD1. The CDR3 is 13 amino acids. Germline V gene lookup returns CDR1 MNHEY and CDR2 SVGAGI. Trimming cost V 6 bases and J 8 bases; bases outside gene matches: 7. CDR3 nucleotide sequence: TGTGCCAGCAGGTCGTACAGGGGGCGCGGCTACACCTTC. This encodes CASRSYRGRGYTF.

This chain links TRBV20-1 with TRBJ1-6, with 8 bases fitting TRBD1. V lost 0 bases to trimming and J lost 7 bases; unmatched junction nucleotides: 11. Germline loops: CDR1 DFQATT, CDR2 SNEGSKA (reference sequence). This CDR3 spans 17 amino acids. This CDR3 is CSARDPGGASQNSPLHF. CDR3 nucleotide sequence: TGCAGTGCTAGAGATCCAGGGGGCGCATCCCAAAATTCACCCCTCCACTTT.

A single count supports this clonotype. Just one base apart from a much larger clone, this may be a read error. The V and J genes are TRBV6-1 and TRBJ2-5, with TRBD2 identical over 7 bases. Per germline, CDR1 MNHNS and CDR2 SASEGT. The CDR3 is 15 amino acids. Unmatched junction bases numbered 8, after V lost 2 bases and J lost 5 bases. CDR3 amino acids: CASSEHNQGGETQYF. The CDR3 bases are TGTGCCAGCAGTGAACACAATCAGGGAGGGGAGACCCAGTACTTC.

This clonotype was seen ten or more times. V gene TRBV7-2 combines with J gene TRBJ1-6; unclear D gene. The CDR3 loop spans 14 amino acids. The V and J ends lost 1 base and 4 bases respectively, with 5 bases between them. Germline V gene data show CDR1 as SGHTA and CDR2 as FQGNSA. CDR3 sequence reads: CASSLGGYNSPLHF. CDR3 nucleotide sequence: TGTGCCAGCAGCTTAGGGGGTTATAATTCACCCCTCCACTTT.

The chain has TRBV18 and TRBJ2-1; D may match TRBD1 or TRBD2 (5 bases each). The germline gives CDR1 KGHSH, CDR2 LQKENI. The ends were cut back, 3 bases at V and 9 bases at J, with 12 bases in the middle. The CDR3 contains 13 residues. The CDR3 sequence is CASSPGTSGEQFF. CDR3 DNA: TGTGCCAGCTCACCTGGGACCAGTGGTGAGCAGTTCTTC.

The V and J genes are TRBV20-1 and TRBJ2-4; perhaps TRBD1 as D (6 bases). TRBJ2-7 explains the end of the DNA better; the J call may be wrong. This CDR3 is built from 14 residues. Germline CDR1 and CDR2: DFQATT and SNEGSKA (reference sequence). The CDR3 sequence: CSARRTEAGYEQYF. The CDR3 DNA reads as TGCAGTGCTAGACGGACAGAAGCAGGATACGAGCAGTACTTC.

The chain links TRBV7-8 to TRBJ1-5; perhaps TRBD1 as D (5 bases). V lost 4 bases to trimming and J lost 0 bases, with 22 bases between them. This CDR3 contains 19 residues. CDR1 and CDR2 (germline): SGHVS, FQNEAQ. Here the CDR3 DNA reads TGTGCCAGCAGCTCTACGAGACGTCATTGGACATATAGCAATCAGCCCCAGCATTTT. Its protein product is CASSSTRRHWTYSNQPQHF.

This clonotype was recorded many times. The V call is TRBV29-1, the J call TRBJ2-3; maybe TRBD1 (6 bases). From germline, CDR1 is SQVTM and CDR2 ANQGSEA. Trimming removed 6 bases from V and 5 bases from J, with 21 bases in between. This CDR3 has 15 residues. The CDR3 protein is CSVHRTGTARDTQYF. CDR3 sequence (DNA): TGCAGCGTCCACCGAACAGGGACCGCCAGAGATACGCAGTATTTT.

A word on this clonotype: At one end, the junction sequence differs from germline, possibly due to a read error. The chain recombines TRBV27 with TRBJ1-1, with D perhaps TRBD1 (5 bases). Germline CDR1 and CDR2: MNHEY and SMNVEV (reference sequence). The CDR3 runs 16 residues. The CDR3 loop is CASRGGTPYMNTEAFF. Written as DNA, the CDR3 is TGTGCCAGCAGGGGTGGGACGCCTTATATGAACACTGAAGCTTTCTTC.

The V and J genes are TRBV28 and TRBJ2-1; D is perhaps TRBD1 or TRBD2 (5 bases each). Trimming pared 3 bases from V and 5 bases from J, leaving 20 bases between. The germline CDR1 and CDR2 sequences are MDHEN and SYDVKM. The CDR3 is 17 amino acids. CDR3 loop: CASSFTAGTSFHNEQFF. The CDR3 nucleotides read TGTGCCAGCAGTTTCACAGCCGGGACCAGCTTTCACAATGAGCAGTTCTTC.

The sample holds a few counts of this clonotype. The genes are TRBV7-9 and TRBJ2-1; 9 nucleotides align to TRBD1. Germline V gene data show CDR1 as SEHNR and CDR2 as FQNEAQ (reference sequence). The V segment lost 3 bases and the J segment 8 bases; nucleotides outside the gene matches: 11. The length of the CDR3 is 16 residues. The CDR3 sequence: CASSFRTGGANYEQFF. CDR3 sequence (DNA): TGTGCCAGCAGCTTCCGAACAGGGGGCGCTAATTATGAGCAGTTCTTC.

For the CDR3, the DNA is TGTGCCAGCAGCTTTGACGGGGACCGGGACTACACCTTC. Translating gives CASSFDGDRDYTF. The chain uses TRBV5-5 and TRBJ1-2, with D possibly TRBD1 on 5 matching bases. Trimming removed 2 bases at V and 10 bases at J, with 15 bases between. CDR3 length: 13 amino acids. From germline, CDR1 is SGHKS and CDR2 YYEKEE (reference sequence).

This chain uses TRBV28 with TRBJ1-1, with 7 nucleotides matching TRBD1. Trimming at V came to 7 bases and at J to 2 bases, leaving 4 bases not matched to a gene. CDR3 length: 13 amino acids. In germline, CDR1 is MDHEN, CDR2 SYDVKM. The DNA of the CDR3 is TGTGCCAGCATGAGGGACAGCAACACTGAAGCTTTCTTT. Protein product: CASMRDSNTEAFF.

The genes are TRBV4-3 and TRBJ2-7, with 7 bases that match TRBD2. V gave up 1 base and J gave up 2 bases; unmatched junction bases: 5. The germline V gene has CDR1 LGHNA and CDR2 YSLEER. The CDR3 length is 15 residues. The CDR3 sequence is CASSQARLAAYEQYF. CDR3 coding DNA: TGCGCCAGCAGCCAAGCCCGGCTAGCGGCCTACGAGCAGTACTTC.

The chain joins TRBV24-1 to TRBJ2-3; 11 bases align to TRBD1. V lost 5 bases and J lost 5; bases outside the gene matches: 8. The length of the CDR3 is 16 residues. CDR1 KGHDR and CDR2 SFDVKD come from the germline V gene. The CDR3: CATSGPDRGPEDTQYF. CDR3 nucleotide sequence: TGTGCCACCAGTGGACCGGACAGGGGGCCGGAAGATACGCAGTATTTT.

The chain recombines TRBV29-1 with TRBJ1-1; D not resolved. V was clipped by 7 bases and J by 4 bases, with 13 bases between them. CDR1 and CDR2 from the germline V gene are SQVTM and ANQGSEA. The CDR3 is 12 residues long. This chain's CDR3 is CSGCSGGTEAFF. The CDR3 DNA reads TGCAGCGGGTGCTCTGGTGGCACTGAAGCTTTCTTT.

The chain carries TRBV5-5 and TRBJ1-4; D ambiguous. V lost 4 bases and J lost 9, with 10 bases in between. The CDR3 totals 12 residues. Germline V lookup: CDR1 SGHKS, CDR2 YYEKEE (reference sequence). Written as DNA, the CDR3 is TGTGCCAGCAGCCCCTCCTCCCAAAAACTGTTTTTT. Its protein product is CASSPSSQKLFF.

Ten or more counts support this clonotype. This chain joins TRBV25-1 and TRBJ2-7, with TRBD2 matching over 9 bases. Germline lookup yields CDR1 MGHDK and CDR2 SYGVNS. Germline trimming cut 3 bases from V and 4 bases from J; bases unmatched to any gene: 10. The CDR3 spans 16 residues. As DNA, the CDR3 is TGTGCCAGCAGTGAGGGGAAGCGGGAGGCTTTGTACGAGCAGTACTTC. It yields the protein CASSEGKREALYEQYF.

This chain uses TRBV9 with TRBJ1-1; 10 bases agree with TRBD1. The CDR3 length is 14 residues. The germline V gene has CDR1 SGDLS and CDR2 YYNGEE. V lost 4 bases to trimming and J lost 4 bases; unmatched junction nucleotides: 4. The CDR3 loop reads CASSSRQGATEAFF. The CDR3, as DNA: TGTGCCAGCAGCTCCCGACAGGGGGCCACTGAAGCTTTCTTT.

This clonotype turned up a few times. This rearrangement joins TRBV6-5 to TRBJ2-3; weak D call: TRBD2 (6 bases). This CDR3 has 12 amino acids. V lost 8 bases and J 4 bases, leaving 10 bases between the germline ends. Germline V gives CDR1 MNHEY, CDR2 SVGAGI. Here the CDR3 reads CASRGYADTQYF. The CDR3 DNA reads as TGTGCCAGCCGGGGGTACGCAGATACGCAGTATTTT.

This clonotype was counted once. This rearrangement joins TRBV7-6 to TRBJ2-5, with TRBD2 identical over 16 bases. Matching the DNA end better, TRBJ2-7 makes the J call doubtful. The CDR3 loop spans 18 amino acids. Germline CDR1 and CDR2: SGHVS and FNYEAQ. CDR3 loop: CASSEKGLAGGWSSEQYF. In nucleotides, the CDR3 is TGTGCCAGCAGCGAAAAGGGACTAGCGGGAGGGTGGTCGTCCGAGCAGTACTTC.

This chain links TRBV4-3 with TRBJ2-5; TRBD2 agrees at 9 bases. J gave up 1 base and V 1 base, and 7 bases lay outside the gene matches. The CDR3 is made up of 17 amino acids. CDR1 is LGHNA and CDR2 is YSLEER in the germline V gene. DNA for the CDR3: TGCGCCAGCAGCCAAGGAAAGCTAGCGGGATCCCAAGAGACCCAGTACTTC. Its protein is CASSQGKLAGSQETQYF.

The chain recombines TRBV13 with TRBJ2-1; D unclear. With 5 bases removed from V and 4 bases from J, the gap between germline ends came to 12 bases. Germline loops: CDR1 PRHDT, CDR2 FYEKMQ (reference sequence). CDR3 length: 14 amino acids. CDR3 coding DNA: TGTGCCAGCAGCCCTCGGATTGTTTACAATGAGCAGTTCTTC. This encodes CASSPRIVYNEQFF.

This clonotype was observed a few times. V is TRBV20-1 and J is TRBJ2-1; tentatively, D is TRBD1 or TRBD2 (5 bases each). Looked up from germline, CDR1 is DFQATT and CDR2 is SNEGSKA (reference sequence). V gave up 3 bases and J gave up 3 bases, with 15 bases separating them. The CDR3 totals 15 residues. The CDR3 DNA sequence: TGCAGTGCTAGTAATCAACGGGGCAACTACAATGAGCAGTTCTTC. Amino acid sequence: CSASNQRGNYNEQFF.